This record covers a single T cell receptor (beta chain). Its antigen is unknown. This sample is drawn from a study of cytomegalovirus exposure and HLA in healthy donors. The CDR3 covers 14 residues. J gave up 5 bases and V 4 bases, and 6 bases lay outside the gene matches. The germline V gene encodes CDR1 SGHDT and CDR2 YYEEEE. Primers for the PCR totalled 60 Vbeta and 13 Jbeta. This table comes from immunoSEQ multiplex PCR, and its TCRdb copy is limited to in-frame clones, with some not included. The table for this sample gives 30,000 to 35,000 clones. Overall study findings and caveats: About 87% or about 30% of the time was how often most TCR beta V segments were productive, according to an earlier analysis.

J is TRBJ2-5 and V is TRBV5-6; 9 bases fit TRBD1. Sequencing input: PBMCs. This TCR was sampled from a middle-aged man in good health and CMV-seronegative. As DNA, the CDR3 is TGTGCCAGCAGCCTAGGACAGGGGTTCGAGACCCAGTACTTC. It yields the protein CASSLGQGFETQYF.